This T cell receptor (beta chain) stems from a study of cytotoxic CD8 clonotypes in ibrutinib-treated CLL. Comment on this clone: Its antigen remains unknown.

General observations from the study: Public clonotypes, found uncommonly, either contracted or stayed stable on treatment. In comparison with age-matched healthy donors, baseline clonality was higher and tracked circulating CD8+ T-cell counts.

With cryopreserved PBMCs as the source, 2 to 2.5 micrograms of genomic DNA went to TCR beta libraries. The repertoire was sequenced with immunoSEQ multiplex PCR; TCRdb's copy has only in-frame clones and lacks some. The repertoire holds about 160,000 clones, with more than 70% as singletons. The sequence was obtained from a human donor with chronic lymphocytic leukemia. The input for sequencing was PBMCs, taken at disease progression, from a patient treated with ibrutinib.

The CDR3 region has the DNA TGCACCAGCAGCCAAGCGGGATCCGCCGAGCAGTACTTC. Amino acid sequence: CTSSQAGSAEQYF. The chain is built from TRBV1 and TRBJ2-7; TRBD2, the D gene given by the table, was not confirmed from the DNA. TRBV1 is a pseudogene locus. CDR3 length: 13 residues.